This T cell receptor (beta chain) was captured in a study of radiotherapy plus CTLA-4 blockade in lung cancer. Using immunoSEQ multiplex PCR, the repertoire was profiled, and TCRdb retains in-frame clones only, with some absent. The sample carries about 72,000 clones, about four fifths recorded once. The V and J ends lost 8 bases and 4 bases, in that order; junction bases with no gene match: 13. Per the germline V gene, CDR1 is MNHEY and CDR2 is SVGAGI. The CDR3 has 15 amino acids. The chain carries TRBV6-5 and TRBJ1-1, with 7 bases aligning to TRBD1. The sample was peripheral blood, taken from a patient treated with radiotherapy plus ipilimumab. The clonotype originates from a human donor with non-small cell lung cancer who had a partial response to radiotherapy plus ipilimumab. CDR3 sequence: CASGRTGSQSTEAFF. DNA of the CDR3: TGTGCCAGCGGTAGGACAGGCAGTCAGTCCACTGAAGCTTTCTTT.